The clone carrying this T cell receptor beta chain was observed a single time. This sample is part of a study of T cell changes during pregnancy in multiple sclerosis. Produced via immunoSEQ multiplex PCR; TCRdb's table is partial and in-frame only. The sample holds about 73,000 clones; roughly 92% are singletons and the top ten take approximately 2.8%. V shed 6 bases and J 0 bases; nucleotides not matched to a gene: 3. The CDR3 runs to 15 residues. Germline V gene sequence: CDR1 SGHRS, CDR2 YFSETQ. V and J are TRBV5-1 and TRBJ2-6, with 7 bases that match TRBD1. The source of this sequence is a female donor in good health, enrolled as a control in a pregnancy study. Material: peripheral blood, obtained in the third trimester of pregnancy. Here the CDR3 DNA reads TGCGCCAGCACTGACAGGGTCTCTGGGGCCAACGTCCTGACTTTC. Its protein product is CASTDRVSGANVLTF.